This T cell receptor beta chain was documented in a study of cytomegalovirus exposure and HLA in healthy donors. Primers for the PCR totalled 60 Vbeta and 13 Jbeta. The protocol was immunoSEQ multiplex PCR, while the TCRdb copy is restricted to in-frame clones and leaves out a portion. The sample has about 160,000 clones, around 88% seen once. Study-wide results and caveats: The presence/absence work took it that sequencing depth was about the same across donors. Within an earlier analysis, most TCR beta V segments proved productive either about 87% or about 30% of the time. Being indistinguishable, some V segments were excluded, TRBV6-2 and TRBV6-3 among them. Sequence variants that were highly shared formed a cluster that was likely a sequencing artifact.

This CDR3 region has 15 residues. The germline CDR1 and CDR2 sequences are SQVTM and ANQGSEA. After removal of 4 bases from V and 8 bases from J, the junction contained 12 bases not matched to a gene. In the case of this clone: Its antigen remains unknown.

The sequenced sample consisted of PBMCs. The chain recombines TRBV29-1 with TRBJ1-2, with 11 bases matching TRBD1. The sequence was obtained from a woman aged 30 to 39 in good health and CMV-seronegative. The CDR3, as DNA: TGCAGCGTTGGGGTTTTGGACAGGGGGCCGGGAGGCTACACCTTC. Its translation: CSVGVLDRGPGGYTF. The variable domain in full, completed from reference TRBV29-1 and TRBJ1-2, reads SAVISQKPSRDICQRGTSLTIQCQVDSQVTMMFWYRQQPGQSLTLIATANQGSEATYESGFVIDKFPISRPNLTFSTLTVSNMSPEDSSIYLCSVGVLDRGPGGYTFGSGTRLTVV.